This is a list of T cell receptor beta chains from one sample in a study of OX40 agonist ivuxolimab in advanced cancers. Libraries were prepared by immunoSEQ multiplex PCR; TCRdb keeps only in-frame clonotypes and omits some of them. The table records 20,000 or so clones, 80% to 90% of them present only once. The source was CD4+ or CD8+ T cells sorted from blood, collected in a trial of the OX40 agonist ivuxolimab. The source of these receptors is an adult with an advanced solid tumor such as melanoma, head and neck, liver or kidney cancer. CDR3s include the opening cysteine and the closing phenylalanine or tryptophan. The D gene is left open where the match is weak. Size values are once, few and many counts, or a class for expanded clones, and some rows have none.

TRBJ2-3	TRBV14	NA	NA	TGTGCCAGCAGCCAATCCAGCGCCACAGATACGCAGTATTTT	CASSQSSATDTQYF
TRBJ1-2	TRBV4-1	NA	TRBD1	TGCGCCAGCAGCCAAGCCCCGGGGACAGACTATGGCTACACCTTC	CASSQAPGTDYGYTF
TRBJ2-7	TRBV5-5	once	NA	TGTGCCAGCAGCTTACAGGGTTACGAGCAGTACTTC	CASSLQGYEQYF
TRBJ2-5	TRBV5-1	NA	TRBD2	TGCGCCAGCAGCTTACTAGCGGGAGTGGAGACCCAGTACTTC	CASSLLAGVETQYF
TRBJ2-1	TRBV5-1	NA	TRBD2	TGCGCCAGCAGCTCTGGGACTAGCGGGAGGCCATCCTACAATGAGCAGTTCTTC	CASSSGTSGRPSYNEQFF
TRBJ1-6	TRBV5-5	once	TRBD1	TGTGCCAGCAGCTTAGGGACAGAGTATAATTCACCCCTCCACTTT	CASSLGTEYNSPLHF
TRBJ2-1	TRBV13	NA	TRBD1	TGTGCCAGCAGCTACACAGGGGTAGGTGAGCAGTTCTTC	CASSYTGVGEQFF
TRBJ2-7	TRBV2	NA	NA	TGTGCCAGCAGTGTTAAATCCGGAGCCTACGAGCAGTACTTC	CASSVKSGAYEQYF
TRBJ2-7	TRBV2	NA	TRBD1	TGTGCCAGCAGTGAACAGGGGGCCTCCTACGAGCAGTACTTC	CASSEQGASYEQYF
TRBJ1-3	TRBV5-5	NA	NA	TGTGCCAGCAGCTTCCGGACCGGAAACACCATATATTTT	CASSFRTGNTIYF
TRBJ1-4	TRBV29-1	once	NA	TGCAGCGTCACGGCCCCCCAGGGCCCGAATGAAAAACTGTTTTTT	CSVTAPQGPNEKLFF
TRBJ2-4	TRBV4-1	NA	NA	TGCGCCAGCAGCCAGGCCCCAGGGAAGGACATTCAGTACTTC	CASSQAPGKDIQYF
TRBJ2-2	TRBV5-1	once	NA	TGCGCCAGCAGCACTACCACAGGGTACACCGGGGAGCTGTTTTTT	CASSTTTGYTGELFF
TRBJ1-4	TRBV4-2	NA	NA	TGTGCCAGCAGCCAAGTGGGGCGCGTGCGAGGTGGTGAAAAACTGTTTTTT	CASSQVGRVRGGEKLFF
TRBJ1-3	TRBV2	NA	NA	TGTGCCAGCAGTGATGGGTTCTCTGGAAACACCATATATTTT	CASSDGFSGNTIYF
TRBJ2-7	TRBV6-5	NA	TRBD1	TGTGCCAGCAGCCCGGGGACAGGGTTCACCTACGAGCAGTACTTC	CASSPGTGFTYEQYF
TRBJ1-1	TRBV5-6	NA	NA	TGTGCCAGCAGCTTGTCAGGGGAAATCGCCCCTGAAGCTTTCTTT	CASSLSGEIAPEAFF
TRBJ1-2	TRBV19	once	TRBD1	TGTGCCAGTATTGGGGACAGACCCTATGGCTACACCTTC	CASIGDRPYGYTF
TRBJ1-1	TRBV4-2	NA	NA	TGTGCCAGCCGTCGGGAACAGGGCAACACTGAAGCTTTCTTT	CASRREQGNTEAFF
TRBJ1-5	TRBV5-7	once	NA	TGTGCCAGCAGCTCCGGGGACGGAAACAATCAGCCCCAGCATTTT	CASSSGDGNNQPQHF
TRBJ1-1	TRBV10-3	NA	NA	TGTGCCATCAGTGCCCAGGGGATGAACACTGAAGCTTTCTTT	CAISAQGMNTEAFF
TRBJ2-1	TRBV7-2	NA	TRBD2	TGTGCCAGCAGCTTAGGAGGTAGCGGGGGGTACAATGAGCAGTTCTTC	CASSLGGSGGYNEQFF
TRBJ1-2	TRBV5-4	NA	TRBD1	TGTGCCAGCAGCCGAACAGGGGGCCTTGATGGCTACACCTTC	CASSRTGGLDGYTF
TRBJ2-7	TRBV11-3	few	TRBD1	TGTGCCAGCAGCTTAGCGCCAGGGGGCTACGAGCAGTACTTC	CASSLAPGGYEQYF
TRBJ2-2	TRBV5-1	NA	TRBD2	TGCGCCAGCAGCTCCCCTAGCGGGGGGCGAGGGTCCGGGGAGCTGTTTTTT	CASSSPSGGRGSGELFF
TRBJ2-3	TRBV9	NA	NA	TGTGCCAGCAGCGTAGATACTAGCACAGATACGCAGTATTTT	CASSVDTSTDTQYF
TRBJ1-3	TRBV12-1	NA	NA	TGTGCCAGCAGCTTTGATCCGGGGTTCGGAAACACCATATATTTT	CASSFDPGFGNTIYF
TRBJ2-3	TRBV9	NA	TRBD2	TGTGCCAGCAGCGTAGCGACTAGCGGGAGCACAGATACGCAGTATTTT	CASSVATSGSTDTQYF